This T cell receptor beta chain was obtained from a study of OX40 agonist ivuxolimab in advanced cancers. Study background: Clinicians treated patients with ivuxolimab, an agonistic anti-OX40 (CD134) antibody. Partial responses were observed in three patients, of whom one had hepatocellular carcinoma and two had cutaneous melanoma.

Repertoires were generated with immunoSEQ multiplex PCR, while TCRdb's copy carries only in-frame clones and drops some. The sample lists about 76,000 clones, 75% to 85% seen once, with under 0.75% in the top ten. Regarding this clone: Its specificity is not known.

Study-wide findings and caveats: Clones of CD4+ and CD8+ blood T cells grew by week 6 at doses of 0.1 to 3.0 mg/kg.

It was autoimmune disease history or systemic immunosuppression that excluded patients. Sequencing used CD4+ or CD8+ T cells sorted from blood, obtained in a trial of the OX40 agonist ivuxolimab. This clonotype was sampled from an adult with an advanced solid tumor such as melanoma, head and neck, liver or kidney cancer.

DNA for the CDR3: TGTGCCTGGAACCGGGACAGCGCTGTACGCGAGCAGTACTTC. This sequence encodes CAWNRDSAVREQYF. The chain combines TRBV30 with TRBJ2-7, with TRBD1 matching over 7 bases. This CDR3 is built from 14 residues. V gave up 4 bases and J gave up 6 bases; unmatched junction bases: 12. Per the germline V gene, CDR1 is GTSNPN and CDR2 is SVGIG (reference sequence).